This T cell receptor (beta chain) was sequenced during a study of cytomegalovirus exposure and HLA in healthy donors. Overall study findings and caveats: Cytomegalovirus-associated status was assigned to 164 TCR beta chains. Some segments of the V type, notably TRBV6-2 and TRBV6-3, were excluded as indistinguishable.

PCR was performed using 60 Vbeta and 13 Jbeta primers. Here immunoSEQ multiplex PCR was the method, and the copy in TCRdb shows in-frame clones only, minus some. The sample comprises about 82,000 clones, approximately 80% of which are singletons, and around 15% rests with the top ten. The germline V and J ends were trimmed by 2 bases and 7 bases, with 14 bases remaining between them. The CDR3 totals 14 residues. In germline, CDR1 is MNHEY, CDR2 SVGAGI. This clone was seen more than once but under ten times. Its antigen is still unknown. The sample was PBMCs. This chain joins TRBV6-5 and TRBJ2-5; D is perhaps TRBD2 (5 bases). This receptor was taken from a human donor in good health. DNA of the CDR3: TGTGCCAGCAGTTACGGTCCGGGATGGGCGACCCAGTACTTC. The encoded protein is CASSYGPGWATQYF.